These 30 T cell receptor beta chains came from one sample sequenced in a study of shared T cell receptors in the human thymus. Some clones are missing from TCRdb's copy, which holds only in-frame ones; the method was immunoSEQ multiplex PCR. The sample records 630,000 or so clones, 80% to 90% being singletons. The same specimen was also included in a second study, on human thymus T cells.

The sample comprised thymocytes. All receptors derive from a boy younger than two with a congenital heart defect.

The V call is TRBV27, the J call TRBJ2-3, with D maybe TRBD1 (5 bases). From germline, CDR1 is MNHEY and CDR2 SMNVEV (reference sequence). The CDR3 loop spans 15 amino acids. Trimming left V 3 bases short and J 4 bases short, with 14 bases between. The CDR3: CASSFTGKAPDTQYF. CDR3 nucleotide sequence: TGTGCCAGCAGTTTTACAGGTAAAGCTCCAGATACGCAGTATTTT.

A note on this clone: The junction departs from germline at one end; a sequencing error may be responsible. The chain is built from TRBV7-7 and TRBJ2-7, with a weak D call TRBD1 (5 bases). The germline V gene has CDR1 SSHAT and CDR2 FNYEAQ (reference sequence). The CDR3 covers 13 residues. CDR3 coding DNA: TGTGCTAGCAGCCTCGACAGACCCTACGAGCAGTACTTC. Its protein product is CASSLDRPYEQYF.

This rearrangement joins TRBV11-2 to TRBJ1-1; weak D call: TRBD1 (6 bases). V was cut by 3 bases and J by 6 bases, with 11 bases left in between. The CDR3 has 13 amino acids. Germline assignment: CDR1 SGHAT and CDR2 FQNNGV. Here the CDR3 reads CASSLRGHAEAFF. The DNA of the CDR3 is TGTGCCAGCAGCTTGAGGGGACACGCTGAAGCTTTCTTT.

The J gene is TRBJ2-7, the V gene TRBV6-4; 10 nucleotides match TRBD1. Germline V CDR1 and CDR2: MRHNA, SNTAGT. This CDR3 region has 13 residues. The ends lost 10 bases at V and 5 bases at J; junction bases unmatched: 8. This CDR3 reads CATVRDRGHEQYF. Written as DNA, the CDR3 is TGTGCCACCGTCCGGGACAGGGGTCACGAGCAGTACTTC.

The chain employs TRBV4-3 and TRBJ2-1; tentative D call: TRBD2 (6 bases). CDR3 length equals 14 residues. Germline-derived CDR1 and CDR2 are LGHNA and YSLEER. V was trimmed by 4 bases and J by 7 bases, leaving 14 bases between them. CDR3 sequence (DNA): TGCGCCAGCAGCCGTGAGGAGGGGCGAAATGAGCAGTTCTTC. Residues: CASSREEGRNEQFF.

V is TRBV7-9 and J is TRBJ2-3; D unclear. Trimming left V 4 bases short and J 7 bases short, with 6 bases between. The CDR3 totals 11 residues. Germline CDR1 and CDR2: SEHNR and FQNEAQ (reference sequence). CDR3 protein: CASSWRNTQYF. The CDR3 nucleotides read TGTGCCAGCAGCTGGCGGAATACGCAGTATTTT.

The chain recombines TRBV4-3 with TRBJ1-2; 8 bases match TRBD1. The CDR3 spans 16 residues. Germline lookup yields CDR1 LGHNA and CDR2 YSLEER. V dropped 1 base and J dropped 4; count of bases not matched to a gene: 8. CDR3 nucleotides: TGCGCCAGCAGCCAAGGAGACAGGGGACCTAGCTATGGCTACACCTTC. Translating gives CASSQGDRGPSYGYTF.

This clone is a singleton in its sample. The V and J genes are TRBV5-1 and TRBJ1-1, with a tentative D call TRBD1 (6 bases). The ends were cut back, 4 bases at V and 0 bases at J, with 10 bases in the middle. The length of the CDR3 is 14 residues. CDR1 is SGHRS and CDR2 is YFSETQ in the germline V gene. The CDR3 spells CASSLTGMNTEAFF. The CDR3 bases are TGCGCCAGCAGCCTAACAGGGATGAACACTGAAGCTTTCTTT.

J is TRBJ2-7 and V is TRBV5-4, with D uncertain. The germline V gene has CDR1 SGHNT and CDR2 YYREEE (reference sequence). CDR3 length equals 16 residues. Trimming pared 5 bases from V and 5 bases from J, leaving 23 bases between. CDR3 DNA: TGTGCCAGCAGGCAGTACCCCAGAGGTGTCCCGGACGAGCAGTACTTC. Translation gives CASRQYPRGVPDEQYF.

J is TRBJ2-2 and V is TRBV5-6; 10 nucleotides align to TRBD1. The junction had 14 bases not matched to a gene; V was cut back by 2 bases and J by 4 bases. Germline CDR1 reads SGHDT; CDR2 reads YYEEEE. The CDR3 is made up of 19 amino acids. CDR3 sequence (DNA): TGTGCCAGCAGCTTATTTGCCCCAGTGGACAGGGGGAGCACCGGGGAGCTGTTTTTT. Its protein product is CASSLFAPVDRGSTGELFF.

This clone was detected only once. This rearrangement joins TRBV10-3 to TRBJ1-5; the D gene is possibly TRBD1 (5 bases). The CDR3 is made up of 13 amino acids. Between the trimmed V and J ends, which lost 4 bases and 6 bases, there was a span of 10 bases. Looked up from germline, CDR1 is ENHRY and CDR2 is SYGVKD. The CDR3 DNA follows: TGTGCCATCAGTGCCCCGGGGGGTCAGCCCCAGCATTTT. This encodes CAISAPGGQPQHF.

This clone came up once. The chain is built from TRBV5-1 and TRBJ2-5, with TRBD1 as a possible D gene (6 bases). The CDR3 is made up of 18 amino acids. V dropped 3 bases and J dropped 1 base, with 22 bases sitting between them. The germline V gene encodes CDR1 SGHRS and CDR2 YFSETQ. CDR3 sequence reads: CASSCPGVQTNVQETQYF. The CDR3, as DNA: TGCGCCAGCAGCTGTCCAGGGGTCCAAACCAACGTCCAAGAGACCCAGTACTTC. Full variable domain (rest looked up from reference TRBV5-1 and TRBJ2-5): KAGVTQTPRYLIKTRGQQVTLSCSPISGHRSVSWYQQTPGQGLQFLFEYFSETQRNKGNFPGRFSGRQFSNSRSEMNVSTLELGDSALYLCASSCPGVQTNVQETQYFGPGTRLLVL.

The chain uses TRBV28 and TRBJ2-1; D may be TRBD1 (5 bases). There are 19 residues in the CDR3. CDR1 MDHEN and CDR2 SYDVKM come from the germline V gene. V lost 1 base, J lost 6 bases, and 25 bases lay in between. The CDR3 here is CASSLYAHPGHQFFNEQFF. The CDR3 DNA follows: TGTGCCAGCAGTTTATACGCACACCCCGGACATCAGTTTTTCAATGAGCAGTTCTTC.

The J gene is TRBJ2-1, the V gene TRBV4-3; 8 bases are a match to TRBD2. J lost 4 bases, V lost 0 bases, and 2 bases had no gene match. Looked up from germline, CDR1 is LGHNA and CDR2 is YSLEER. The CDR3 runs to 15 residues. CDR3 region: CASSQEAGVYNEQFF. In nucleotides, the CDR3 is TGCGCCAGCAGCCAAGAAGCGGGGGTTTACAATGAGCAGTTCTTC.

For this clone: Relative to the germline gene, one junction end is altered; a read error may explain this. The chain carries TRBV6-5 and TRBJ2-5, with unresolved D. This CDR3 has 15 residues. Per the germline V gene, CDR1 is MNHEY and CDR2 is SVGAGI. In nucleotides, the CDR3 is TGTGCCAGCAGTCACTCCAGCGTGGGTGTCGAGACCCAGTACTTC. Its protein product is CASSHSSVGVETQYF.

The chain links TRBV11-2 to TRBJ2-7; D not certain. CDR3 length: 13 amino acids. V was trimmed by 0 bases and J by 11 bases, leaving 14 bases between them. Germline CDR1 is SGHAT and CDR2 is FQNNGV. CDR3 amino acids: CASSLDTGLVEYF. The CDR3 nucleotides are TGTGCCAGCAGCTTAGATACGGGTCTGGTGGAGTACTTC.

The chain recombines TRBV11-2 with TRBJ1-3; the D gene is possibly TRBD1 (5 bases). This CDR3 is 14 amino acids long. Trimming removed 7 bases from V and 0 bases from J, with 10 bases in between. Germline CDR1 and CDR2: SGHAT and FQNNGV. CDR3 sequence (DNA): TGTGCCAGCACCGACAGAAACTCTGGAAACACCATATATTTT. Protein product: CASTDRNSGNTIYF. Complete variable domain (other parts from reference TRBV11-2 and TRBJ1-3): EAGVAQSPRYKIIEKRQSVAFWCNPISGHATLYWYQQILGQGPKLLIQFQNNGVVDDSQLPKDRFSAERLKGVDSTLKIQPAKLEDSAVYLCASTDRNSGNTIYFGEGSWLTVV.

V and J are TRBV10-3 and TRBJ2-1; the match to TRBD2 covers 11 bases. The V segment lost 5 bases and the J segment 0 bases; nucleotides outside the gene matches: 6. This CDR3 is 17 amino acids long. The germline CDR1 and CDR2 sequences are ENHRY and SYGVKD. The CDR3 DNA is TGTGCCATCAGTTTAGCGGGGGGGCATCGCTCCTACAATGAGCAGTTCTTC. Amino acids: CAISLAGGHRSYNEQFF.

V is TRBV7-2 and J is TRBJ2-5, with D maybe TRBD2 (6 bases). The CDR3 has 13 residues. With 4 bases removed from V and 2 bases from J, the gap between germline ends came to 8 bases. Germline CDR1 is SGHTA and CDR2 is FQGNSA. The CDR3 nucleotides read TGTGCCAGCAGCTCCAGCGGGCAAGAGACCCAGTACTTC. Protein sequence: CASSSSGQETQYF.

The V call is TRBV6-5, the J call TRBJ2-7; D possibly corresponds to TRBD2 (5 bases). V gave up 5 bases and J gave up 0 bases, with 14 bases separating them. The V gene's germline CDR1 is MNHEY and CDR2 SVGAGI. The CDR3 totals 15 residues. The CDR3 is CASSKGPGYSYEQYF. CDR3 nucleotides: TGTGCCAGCAGTAAAGGACCGGGGTACTCCTACGAGCAGTACTTC.

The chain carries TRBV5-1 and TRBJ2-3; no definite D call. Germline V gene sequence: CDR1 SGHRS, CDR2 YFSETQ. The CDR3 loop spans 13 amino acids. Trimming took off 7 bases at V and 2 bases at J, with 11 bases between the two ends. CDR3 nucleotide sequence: TGCGCCAGCGGTTCGACATACACAGATACGCAGTATTTT. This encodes CASGSTYTDTQYF.

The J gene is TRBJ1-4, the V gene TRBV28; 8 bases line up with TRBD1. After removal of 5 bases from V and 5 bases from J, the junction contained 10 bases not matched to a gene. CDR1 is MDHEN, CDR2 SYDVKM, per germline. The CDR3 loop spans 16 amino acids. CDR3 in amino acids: CASSPYADRVNEKLFF. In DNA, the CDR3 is TGTGCCAGCAGTCCATACGCGGACAGGGTCAATGAAAAACTGTTTTTT.

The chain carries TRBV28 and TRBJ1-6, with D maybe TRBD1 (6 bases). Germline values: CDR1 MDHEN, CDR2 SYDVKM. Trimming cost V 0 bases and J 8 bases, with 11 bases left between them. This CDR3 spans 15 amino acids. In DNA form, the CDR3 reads TGTGCCAGCAGTTTATGGAAAACAGGGCATTCACCCCTCCACTTT. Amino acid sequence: CASSLWKTGHSPLHF.

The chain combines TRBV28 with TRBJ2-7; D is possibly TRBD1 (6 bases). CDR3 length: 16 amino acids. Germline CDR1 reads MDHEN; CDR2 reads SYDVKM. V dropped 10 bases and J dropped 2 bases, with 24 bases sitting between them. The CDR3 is CATPPLGQLCPYEQYF. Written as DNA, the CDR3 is TGTGCCACCCCCCCCCTAGGACAGCTTTGTCCCTACGAGCAGTACTTC.

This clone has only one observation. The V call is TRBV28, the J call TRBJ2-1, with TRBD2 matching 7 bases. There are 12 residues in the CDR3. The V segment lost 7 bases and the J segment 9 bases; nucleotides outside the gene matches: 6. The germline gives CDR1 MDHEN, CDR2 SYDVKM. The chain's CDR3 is CASTGLDGEQFF. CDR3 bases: TGTGCCAGCACCGGACTAGACGGTGAGCAGTTCTTC.

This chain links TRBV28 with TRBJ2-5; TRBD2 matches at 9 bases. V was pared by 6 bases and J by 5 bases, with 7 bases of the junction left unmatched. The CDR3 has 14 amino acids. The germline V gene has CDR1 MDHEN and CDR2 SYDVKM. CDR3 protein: CASSSRGGGETQYF. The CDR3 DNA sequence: TGTGCCAGCAGCTCGCGGGGGGGCGGGGAGACCCAGTACTTC.

CDR3 region: CASSLPTGVQETQYF. The CDR3 region has the DNA TGTGCCAGCAGCTTGCCGACCGGGGTACAAGAGACCCAGTACTTC. V is TRBV11-2 and J is TRBJ2-5; tentative D call: TRBD2 (5 bases). Between the trimmed V and J ends, which lost 3 bases and 2 bases, there was a span of 13 bases. CDR1 is SGHAT and CDR2 is FQNNGV in the germline V gene. The CDR3 runs 15 residues.

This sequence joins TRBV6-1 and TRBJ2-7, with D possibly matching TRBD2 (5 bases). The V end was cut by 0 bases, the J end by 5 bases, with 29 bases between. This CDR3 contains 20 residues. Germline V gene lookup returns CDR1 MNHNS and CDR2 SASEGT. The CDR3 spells CASSEARVLGFTSFLDEQYF. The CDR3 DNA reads TGTGCCAGCAGTGAAGCGCGGGTTCTAGGGTTTACCTCGTTCCTCGACGAGCAGTACTTC.

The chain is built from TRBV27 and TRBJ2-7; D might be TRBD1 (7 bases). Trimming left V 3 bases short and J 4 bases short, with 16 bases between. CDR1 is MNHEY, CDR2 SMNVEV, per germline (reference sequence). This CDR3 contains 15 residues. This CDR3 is CASSFAPGGWYEQYF. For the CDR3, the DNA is TGTGCCAGCAGTTTTGCCCCAGGGGGGTGGTACGAGCAGTACTTC.

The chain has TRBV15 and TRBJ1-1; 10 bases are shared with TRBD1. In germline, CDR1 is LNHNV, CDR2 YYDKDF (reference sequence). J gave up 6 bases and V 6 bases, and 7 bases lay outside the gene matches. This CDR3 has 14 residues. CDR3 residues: CATRMGQGSAEAFF. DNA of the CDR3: TGTGCCACCAGGATGGGACAGGGGAGCGCTGAAGCTTTCTTT.